This T cell receptor (beta chain) was sequenced during a study of regulatory T cells in long-lasting Graves disease. V was shortened by 6 bases and J by 8 bases, with 19 bases between the two germline ends. The germline CDR1 and CDR2 sequences are SNHLY and FYNNEI. The length of the CDR3 is 14 residues. With iRepertoire HTBI primers and Arm-PCR of CDR3 regions, TCR beta libraries were built. TCRdb re-called the multiplex PCR reads through MiXCR, storing one row per CDR3 protein. The sample carries 240,000 or so distinct CDR3 sequences, 20% to 25% recorded once. This clonotype appeared many times. The time point was: newly diagnosed GD, antithyroid drugs for less than 3 months. PBMCs provided the RNA from which the TCR library was made.

The receptor was isolated from a female donor with Graves disease. The gene calls are TRBV2 and TRBJ1-2; tentative D call: TRBD1 (5 bases). Sequencing was performed on peripheral blood mononuclear cells (PBMCs), taken at new diagnosis, from a patient treated with antithyroid drugs. Written as DNA, the CDR3 is TGTGCCAGCAGACCAGACGGGACCTCTTACGGCTACACCTTC. It yields the protein CASRPDGTSYGYTF.